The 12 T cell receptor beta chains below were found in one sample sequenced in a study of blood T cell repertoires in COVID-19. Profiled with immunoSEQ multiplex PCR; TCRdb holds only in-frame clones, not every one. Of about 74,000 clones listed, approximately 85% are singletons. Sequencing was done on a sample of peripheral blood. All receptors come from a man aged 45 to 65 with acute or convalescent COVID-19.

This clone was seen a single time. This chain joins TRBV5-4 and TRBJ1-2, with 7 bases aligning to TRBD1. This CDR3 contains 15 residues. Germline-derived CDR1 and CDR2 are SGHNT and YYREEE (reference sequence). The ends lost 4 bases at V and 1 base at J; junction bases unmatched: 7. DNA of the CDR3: TGTGCCAGCAGCATAGGGGGCAGGGGTAACTATGGCTACACCTTC. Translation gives CASSIGGRGNYGYTF.

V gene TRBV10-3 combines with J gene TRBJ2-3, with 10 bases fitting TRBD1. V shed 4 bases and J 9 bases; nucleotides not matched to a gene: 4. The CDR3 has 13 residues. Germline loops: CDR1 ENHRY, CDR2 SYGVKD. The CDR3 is CAISGQGAVTQYF. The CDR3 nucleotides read TGTGCCATCAGTGGACAGGGGGCAGTCACGCAGTATTTT.

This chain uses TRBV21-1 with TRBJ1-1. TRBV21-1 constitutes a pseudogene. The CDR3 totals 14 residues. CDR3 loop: CASSKTGGDTEAFF. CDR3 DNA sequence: TGTGCCAGCAGCAAAACCGGGGGTGACACTGAAGCTTTCTTT.

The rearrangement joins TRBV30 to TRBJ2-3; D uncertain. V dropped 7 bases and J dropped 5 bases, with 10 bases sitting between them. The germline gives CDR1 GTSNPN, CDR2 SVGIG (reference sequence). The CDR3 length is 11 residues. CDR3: CASSVGDTQYF. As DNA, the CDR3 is TGTGCCTCCTCTGTCGGAGATACGCAGTATTTT.

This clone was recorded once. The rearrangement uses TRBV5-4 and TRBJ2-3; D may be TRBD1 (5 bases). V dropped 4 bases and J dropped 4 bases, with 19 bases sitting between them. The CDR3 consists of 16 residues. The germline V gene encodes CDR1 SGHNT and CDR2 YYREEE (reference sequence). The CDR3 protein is CASSPEQTAPADTQYF. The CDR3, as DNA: TGTGCCAGCAGCCCAGAACAGACAGCGCCCGCAGATACGCAGTATTTT.

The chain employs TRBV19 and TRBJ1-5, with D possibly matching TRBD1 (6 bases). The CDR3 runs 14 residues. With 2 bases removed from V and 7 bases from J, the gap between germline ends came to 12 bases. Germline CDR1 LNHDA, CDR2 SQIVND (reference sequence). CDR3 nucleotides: TGTGCCAGTAGTATAACAGGGCGTGGGCAGCCCCAGCATTTT. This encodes CASSITGRGQPQHF. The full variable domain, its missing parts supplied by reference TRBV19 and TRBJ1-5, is DGGITQSPKYLFRKEGQNVTLSCEQNLNHDAMYWYRQDPGQGLRLIYYSQIVNDFQKGDIAEGYSVSREKKESFPLTVTSAQKNPTAFYLCASSITGRGQPQHFGDGTRLSIL.

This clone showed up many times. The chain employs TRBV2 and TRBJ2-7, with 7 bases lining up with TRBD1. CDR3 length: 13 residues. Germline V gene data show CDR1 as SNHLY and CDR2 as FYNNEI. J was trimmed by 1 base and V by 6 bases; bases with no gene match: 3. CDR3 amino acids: CASSLDRSYEQYF. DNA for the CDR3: TGTGCCAGCAGCTTGGACAGGTCCTACGAGCAGTACTTC.

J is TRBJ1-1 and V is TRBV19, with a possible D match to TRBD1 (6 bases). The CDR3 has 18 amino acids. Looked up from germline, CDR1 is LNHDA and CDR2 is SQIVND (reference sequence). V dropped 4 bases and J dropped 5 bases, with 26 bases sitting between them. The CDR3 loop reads CASSKNTRGAEGWTEAFF. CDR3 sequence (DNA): TGTGCCAGTAGTAAAAACACCAGGGGTGCAGAAGGATGGACTGAAGCTTTCTTT.

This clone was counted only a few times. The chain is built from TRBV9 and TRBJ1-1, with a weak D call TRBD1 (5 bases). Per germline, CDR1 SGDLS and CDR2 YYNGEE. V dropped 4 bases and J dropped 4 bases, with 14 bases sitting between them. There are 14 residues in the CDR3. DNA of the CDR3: TGTGCCAGCAGCCGTACAGGTTTGAGCACTGAAGCTTTCTTT. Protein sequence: CASSRTGLSTEAFF.

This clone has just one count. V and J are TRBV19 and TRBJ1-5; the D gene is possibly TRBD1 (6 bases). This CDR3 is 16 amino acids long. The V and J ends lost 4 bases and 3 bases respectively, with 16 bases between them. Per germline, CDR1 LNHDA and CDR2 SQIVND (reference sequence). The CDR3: CASSRRQASANQPQHF. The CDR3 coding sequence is TGTGCCAGTAGTAGACGACAGGCGAGCGCCAATCAGCCCCAGCATTTT.

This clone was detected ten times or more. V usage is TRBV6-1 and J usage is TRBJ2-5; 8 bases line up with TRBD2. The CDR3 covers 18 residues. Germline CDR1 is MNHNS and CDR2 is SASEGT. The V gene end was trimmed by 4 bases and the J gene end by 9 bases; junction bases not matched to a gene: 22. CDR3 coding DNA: TGTGCCAGCAGTGGAGGGTATGGTAGCGGGGCCACCGGGGAGTCCCAGTACTTC. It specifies CASSGGYGSGATGESQYF.

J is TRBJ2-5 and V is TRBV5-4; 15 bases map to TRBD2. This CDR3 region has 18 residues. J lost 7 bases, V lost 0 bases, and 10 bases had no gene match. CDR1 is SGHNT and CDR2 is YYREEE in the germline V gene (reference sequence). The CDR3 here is CASSLGGTSGGTGGTQYF. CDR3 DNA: TGTGCCAGCAGCTTGGGAGGGACTAGCGGGGGGACCGGGGGGACCCAGTACTTC.